Sequencing of this TCR beta chain was carried out in a study of blood T cell repertoires in COVID-19. V lost 6 bases to trimming and J lost 2 bases; unmatched junction nucleotides: 4. CDR3 length: 14 amino acids. Germline V lookup: CDR1 MNHEY, CDR2 SVGAGI. As concerns this clone: This sample includes further DNA sequences coding for the same CDR3.

Clones were sequenced by immunoSEQ multiplex PCR, and TCRdb holds only the in-frame ones, with some missing. The repertoire consists of approximately 500,000 clones, with approximately 88% occurring once and the leading ten covering roughly 7.3%. The chain combines TRBV6-5 with TRBJ1-5, with TRBD1 matching over 7 bases. Input material: peripheral blood. The clonotype originates from a woman between 50 and 59 years old with COVID-19, enrolled during active disease. CDR3 coding DNA: TGTGCCAGCAGCATCGACAGGGGCAATCAGCCCCAGCATTTT. Its translation is CASSIDRGNQPQHF.